This T cell receptor beta chain originates from a study of cytomegalovirus exposure and HLA in healthy donors. PCR primers comprised 60 Vbeta and 13 Jbeta primers. Profiling relied on immunoSEQ multiplex PCR, and the TCRdb table lists in-frame clones only, not all of them. Its listing shows 50,000 to 70,000 clones. Sequencing used PBMCs. This receptor was identified in a male donor in good health and CMV-seronegative.

The CDR3 DNA reads as TGTGCCAGCAGCTCCTACGGGACCAGGGGCGTCCTGACTTTC. This sequence encodes CASSSYGTRGVLTF. The rearrangement joins TRBV5-4 to TRBJ2-6; D possibly corresponds to TRBD1 (6 bases). CDR1 and CDR2 (germline): SGHNT, YYREEE (reference sequence). This CDR3 comprises 14 residues. V gave up 3 bases and J gave up 12 bases, with 16 bases separating them.